This section outlines one TCR beta chain sequence together with its context. CDR1 and CDR2 (germline): SEHNR, FQNEAQ (reference sequence). The CDR3 runs to 15 residues. J gave up 1 base and V 5 bases, and 5 bases lay outside the gene matches. The protocol was immunoSEQ multiplex PCR, while the TCRdb copy is restricted to in-frame clones and leaves out a portion. The top ten clones hold 3% to 4% of a sample with more than 7,500 clones, approximately 79% of them seen once. The data were taken from a study of cytotoxic CD8 clonotypes in ibrutinib-treated CLL. The clonotype originates from a human donor with chronic lymphocytic leukemia. The sequencing used PBMCs, collected before ibrutinib treatment. V usage is TRBV7-9 and J usage is TRBJ1-5; 7 bases map to TRBD1. CDR3 nucleotides: TGTGCCAGCAGCCAGGGGGGTTACAGCAATCAGCCCCAGCATTTT. It yields the protein CASSQGGYSNQPQHF.